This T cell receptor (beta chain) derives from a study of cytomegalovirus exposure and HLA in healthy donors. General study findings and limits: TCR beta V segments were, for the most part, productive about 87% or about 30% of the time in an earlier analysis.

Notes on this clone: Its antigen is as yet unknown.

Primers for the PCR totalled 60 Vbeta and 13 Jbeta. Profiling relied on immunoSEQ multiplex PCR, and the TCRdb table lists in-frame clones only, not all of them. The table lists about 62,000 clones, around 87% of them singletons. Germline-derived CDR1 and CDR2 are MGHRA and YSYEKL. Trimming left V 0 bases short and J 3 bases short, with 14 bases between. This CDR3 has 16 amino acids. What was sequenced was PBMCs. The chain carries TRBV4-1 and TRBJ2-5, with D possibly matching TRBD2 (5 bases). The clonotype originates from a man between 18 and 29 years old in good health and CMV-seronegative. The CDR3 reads CASSQDIGVGEETQYF. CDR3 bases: TGCGCCAGCAGCCAAGATATCGGGGTAGGAGAAGAGACCCAGTACTTC.